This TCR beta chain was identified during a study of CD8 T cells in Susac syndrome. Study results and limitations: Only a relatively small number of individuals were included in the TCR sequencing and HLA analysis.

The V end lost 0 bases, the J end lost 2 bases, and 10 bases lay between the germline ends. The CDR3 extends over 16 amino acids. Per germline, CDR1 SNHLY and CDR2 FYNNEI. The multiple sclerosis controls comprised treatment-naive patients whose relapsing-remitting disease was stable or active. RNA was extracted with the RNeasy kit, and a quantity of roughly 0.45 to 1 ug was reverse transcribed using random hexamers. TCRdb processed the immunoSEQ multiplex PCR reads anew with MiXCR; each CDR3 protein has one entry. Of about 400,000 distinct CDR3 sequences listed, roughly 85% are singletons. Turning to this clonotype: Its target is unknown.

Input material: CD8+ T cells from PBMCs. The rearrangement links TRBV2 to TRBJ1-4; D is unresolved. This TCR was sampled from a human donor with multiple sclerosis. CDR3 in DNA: TGTGCCAGCAGTGAAGCCCCTTTCGGGACTAATGAAAAACTGTTTTTT. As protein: CASSEAPFGTNEKLFF.